This T cell receptor (beta chain) was documented in a study of human T cells and chemical hapten exposure. Unfractionated whole blood yielded the extracted total RNA. Each CDR3 protein is one row after TCRdb ran MiXCR on the 5' RACE reads. The sample comprises roughly 110,000 distinct CDR3 sequences, roughly 19% of which are singletons, and around 2.8% rests with the top ten. Note on this clonotype: Its antigen is as yet unknown.

Germline CDR1 is SGHKS and CDR2 is YYEKEE (reference sequence). Trimming pared 0 bases from V and 0 bases from J, leaving 7 bases between. This CDR3 spans 15 amino acids. Whole-study results and caveats: Sensitizing with DPC caused no change in TCRs above 1 in 1000 frequency.

This sequence joins TRBV5-5 and TRBJ1-5, with D unresolved. The sequence came from a human donor in good health. This CDR3 reads CASSLGDYSNQPQHF. The CDR3 nucleotides read TGTGCCAGCAGCTTGGGGGATTATAGCAATCAGCCCCAGCATTTT.